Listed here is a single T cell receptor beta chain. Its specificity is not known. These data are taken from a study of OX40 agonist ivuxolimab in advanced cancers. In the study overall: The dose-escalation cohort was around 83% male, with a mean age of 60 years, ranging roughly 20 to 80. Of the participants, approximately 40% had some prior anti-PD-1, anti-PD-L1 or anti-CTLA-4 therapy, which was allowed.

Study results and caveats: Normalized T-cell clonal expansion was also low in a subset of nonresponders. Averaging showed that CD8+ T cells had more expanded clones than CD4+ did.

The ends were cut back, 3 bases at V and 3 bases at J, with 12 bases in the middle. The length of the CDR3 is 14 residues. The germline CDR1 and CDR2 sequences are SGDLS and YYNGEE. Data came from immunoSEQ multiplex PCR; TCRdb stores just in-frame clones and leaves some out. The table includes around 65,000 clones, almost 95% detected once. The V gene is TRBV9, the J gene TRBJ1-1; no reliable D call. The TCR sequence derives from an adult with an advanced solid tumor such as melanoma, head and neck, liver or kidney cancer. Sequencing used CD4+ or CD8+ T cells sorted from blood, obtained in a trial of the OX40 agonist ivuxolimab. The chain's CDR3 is CASSAGGSYTEAFF. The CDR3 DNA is TGTGCCAGCAGCGCCGGTGGGTCGTACACTGAAGCTTTCTTT.